This entry lists 12 T cell receptor beta chains sequenced from one sample in a study of blood T cell repertoires in COVID-19. Profiling relied on immunoSEQ multiplex PCR, and the TCRdb table lists in-frame clones only, not all of them. This sample has 120,000 to 150,000 clones; approximately 86% occur once, and the top ten carry about 1.5%. The sequencing sample was made of peripheral blood. These receptors all come from an older woman with acute or convalescent COVID-19.

The V call is TRBV7-2, the J call TRBJ1-2; TRBD1 matches 7 bases. Germline V gene lookup returns CDR1 SGHTA and CDR2 FQGNSA. The CDR3 loop spans 14 amino acids. With V trimmed by 7 bases and J by 3 bases, 8 bases remained unmatched. The CDR3 is CASNAGGSHYGYTF. CDR3 sequence (DNA): TGTGCCAGCAACGCAGGGGGATCTCACTATGGCTACACCTTC. The full variable domain, its missing parts supplied by reference TRBV7-2 and TRBJ1-2, is GAGVSQSPSNKVTEKGKDVELRCDPISGHTALYWYRQSLGQGLEFLIYFQGNSAPDKSGLPSDRFSAERTGGSVSTLTIQRTQQEDSAVYLCASNAGGSHYGYTFGSGTRLTVV.

The CDR3 region has the DNA TGTGCCATCACAGAGGTAGCTAACTATGGCTACACCTTC. Amino acids: CAITEVANYGYTF. The gene calls are TRBV10-3 and TRBJ1-2; no clear D gene. CDR3 length: 13 amino acids. From germline, CDR1 is ENHRY and CDR2 SYGVKD. V lost 7 bases to trimming and J lost 0 bases, with 9 bases between them.

This clone is a singleton in its sample. The CDR3 DNA sequence: TGCGCCAGCAGCCAAGTTCCCTTACAGGGGTGGTCGGATAATTCACCCCTCCACTTT. Residues: CASSQVPLQGWSDNSPLHF. The chain has TRBV4-1 and TRBJ1-6, with 7 bases lining up with TRBD1. Germline assignment: CDR1 MGHRA and CDR2 YSYEKL. There are 19 residues in the CDR3. V was clipped by 1 base and J by 5 bases; unmatched bases: 14.

This chain connects TRBV4-3 to TRBJ2-7; 9 nucleotides match TRBD1. Germline trimming cut 0 bases from V and 7 bases from J; bases unmatched to any gene: 10. The germline gives CDR1 LGHNA, CDR2 YSLEER. The CDR3 contains 16 residues. CDR3 nucleotides: TGCGCCAGCAGCCAAGATGTCCAGGACAGGGGTTTTGAGCAGTACTTC. Its protein product is CASSQDVQDRGFEQYF.

The chain employs TRBV19 and TRBJ1-6; D not certain. This CDR3 is built from 15 residues. Germline-derived CDR1 and CDR2 are LNHDA and SQIVND (reference sequence). The V end was cut by 3 bases, the J end by 0 bases, with 6 bases between. Here the CDR3 reads CASSMASSYNSPLHF. The CDR3 DNA follows: TGTGCCAGTAGTATGGCAAGCTCCTATAATTCACCCCTCCACTTT.

V and J are TRBV7-9 and TRBJ2-7, with 7 nucleotides matching TRBD1. CDR3 size: 14 residues. CDR1 is SEHNR, CDR2 FQNEAQ, per germline (reference sequence). Trimming removed 6 bases from V and 6 bases from J; junction bases left unmatched: 11. As DNA, the CDR3 is TGTGCCAGCAGTAAGACAGGGAAGGAAATCGAGCAGTACTTC. It codes for CASSKTGKEIEQYF.

CDR3 DNA sequence: TGTGCCAGCAGCCACGGAGCCTTGGGTTGGGAGCTGTTTTTT. Its protein product is CASSHGALGWELFF. The chain uses TRBV3-1 (or the pseudogene TRBV3-2) and TRBJ2-2; D is unresolved. The CDR3 loop spans 14 amino acids. The V and J ends lost 3 bases and 9 bases respectively, with 14 bases between them. Germline-derived CDR1 and CDR2 are LGHDT and YNNKEL (reference sequence).

The rearrangement joins TRBV4-1 to TRBJ2-7; unclear D gene. Looked up from germline, CDR1 is MGHRA and CDR2 is YSYEKL. The CDR3 has 14 amino acids. The V end was cut by 0 bases, the J end by 2 bases, with 8 bases between. CDR3 in amino acids: CASSQDLSPYEQYF. The DNA for the CDR3 is TGCGCCAGCAGCCAAGATCTTTCCCCCTACGAGCAGTACTTC.

The chain joins TRBV2 to TRBJ1-4; no definite D call. This CDR3 comprises 14 residues. Per the germline V gene, CDR1 is SNHLY and CDR2 is FYNNEI. Trimming pared 6 bases from V and 3 bases from J, leaving 11 bases between. CDR3 sequence (DNA): TGTGCCAGCAGGGAGTCTTCGGCTAATGAAAAACTGTTTTTT. It encodes CASRESSANEKLFF.

This chain joins TRBV7-3 and TRBJ1-6; D gene unclear. V was clipped by 6 bases and J by 7 bases, with 13 bases between them. The V gene's germline CDR1 is SGHTA and CDR2 FQGTGA. This CDR3 is 14 amino acids long. CDR3 nucleotide sequence: TGTGCCAGCAGTACCGGGGTCCAGAATTCACCCCTCCACTTT. Its protein is CASSTGVQNSPLHF.

This clone appeared a few times. This chain links TRBV5-4 with TRBJ2-5; D may be TRBD1 (5 bases). The CDR3 spans 14 residues. CDR1 is SGHNT and CDR2 is YYREEE in the germline V gene (reference sequence). V was clipped by 2 bases and J by 1 base, with 9 bases between them. CDR3 nucleotides: TGTGCCAGCAGCTTAGCAGGGATCCAAGAGACCCAGTACTTC. It specifies CASSLAGIQETQYF.

This chain connects TRBV5-5 to TRBJ2-3; 7 bases are shared with TRBD2. This CDR3 has 15 amino acids. V gave up 2 bases and J gave up 2 bases; unmatched junction bases: 5. Germline-derived CDR1 and CDR2 are SGHKS and YYEKEE (reference sequence). CDR3 region: CASSLGAGPTDTQYF. CDR3 in DNA: TGTGCCAGCAGCTTAGGAGCGGGGCCCACAGATACGCAGTATTTT. The full variable domain, completed using reference TRBV5-5 and TRBJ2-3, is DAGVTQSPTHLIKTRGQQVTLRCSPISGHKSVSWYQQVLGQGPQFIFQYYEKEERGRGNFPDRFSARQFPNYSSELNVNALLLGDSALYLCASSLGAGPTDTQYFGPGTRLTVL.